This T cell receptor beta chain was captured by sequencing in a study of neoadjuvant anti-PD-1 for oral cavity cancer. Study outcomes and limitations: Higher pretreatment Treg/Th17 ratios tracked higher pretreatment blood clonality.

CDR1 is GTSNPN, CDR2 SVGIG, per germline (reference sequence). V lost 4 bases and J 8 bases, leaving 5 bases between the germline ends. CDR3 size: 10 residues. Comments on this clone: Its antigen is not known.

Most PBMC samples had 400 to 550 ng input DNA in six replicates. TCRdb's table, derived via immunoSEQ multiplex PCR, lists solely in-frame clones and lacks some. The data show about 16,000 clones, roughly 78% seen once. The material sequenced was PBMCs, taken before nivolumab (anti-PD-1) treatment. The chain is built from TRBV30 and TRBJ1-4; D gene ambiguous. The receptor comes from a person between 40 and 85 years old with oral cavity squamous cell carcinoma. DNA for the CDR3: TGTGCCTGGAAGCGGGAAAAACTGTTTTTT. This gives the protein CAWKREKLFF.